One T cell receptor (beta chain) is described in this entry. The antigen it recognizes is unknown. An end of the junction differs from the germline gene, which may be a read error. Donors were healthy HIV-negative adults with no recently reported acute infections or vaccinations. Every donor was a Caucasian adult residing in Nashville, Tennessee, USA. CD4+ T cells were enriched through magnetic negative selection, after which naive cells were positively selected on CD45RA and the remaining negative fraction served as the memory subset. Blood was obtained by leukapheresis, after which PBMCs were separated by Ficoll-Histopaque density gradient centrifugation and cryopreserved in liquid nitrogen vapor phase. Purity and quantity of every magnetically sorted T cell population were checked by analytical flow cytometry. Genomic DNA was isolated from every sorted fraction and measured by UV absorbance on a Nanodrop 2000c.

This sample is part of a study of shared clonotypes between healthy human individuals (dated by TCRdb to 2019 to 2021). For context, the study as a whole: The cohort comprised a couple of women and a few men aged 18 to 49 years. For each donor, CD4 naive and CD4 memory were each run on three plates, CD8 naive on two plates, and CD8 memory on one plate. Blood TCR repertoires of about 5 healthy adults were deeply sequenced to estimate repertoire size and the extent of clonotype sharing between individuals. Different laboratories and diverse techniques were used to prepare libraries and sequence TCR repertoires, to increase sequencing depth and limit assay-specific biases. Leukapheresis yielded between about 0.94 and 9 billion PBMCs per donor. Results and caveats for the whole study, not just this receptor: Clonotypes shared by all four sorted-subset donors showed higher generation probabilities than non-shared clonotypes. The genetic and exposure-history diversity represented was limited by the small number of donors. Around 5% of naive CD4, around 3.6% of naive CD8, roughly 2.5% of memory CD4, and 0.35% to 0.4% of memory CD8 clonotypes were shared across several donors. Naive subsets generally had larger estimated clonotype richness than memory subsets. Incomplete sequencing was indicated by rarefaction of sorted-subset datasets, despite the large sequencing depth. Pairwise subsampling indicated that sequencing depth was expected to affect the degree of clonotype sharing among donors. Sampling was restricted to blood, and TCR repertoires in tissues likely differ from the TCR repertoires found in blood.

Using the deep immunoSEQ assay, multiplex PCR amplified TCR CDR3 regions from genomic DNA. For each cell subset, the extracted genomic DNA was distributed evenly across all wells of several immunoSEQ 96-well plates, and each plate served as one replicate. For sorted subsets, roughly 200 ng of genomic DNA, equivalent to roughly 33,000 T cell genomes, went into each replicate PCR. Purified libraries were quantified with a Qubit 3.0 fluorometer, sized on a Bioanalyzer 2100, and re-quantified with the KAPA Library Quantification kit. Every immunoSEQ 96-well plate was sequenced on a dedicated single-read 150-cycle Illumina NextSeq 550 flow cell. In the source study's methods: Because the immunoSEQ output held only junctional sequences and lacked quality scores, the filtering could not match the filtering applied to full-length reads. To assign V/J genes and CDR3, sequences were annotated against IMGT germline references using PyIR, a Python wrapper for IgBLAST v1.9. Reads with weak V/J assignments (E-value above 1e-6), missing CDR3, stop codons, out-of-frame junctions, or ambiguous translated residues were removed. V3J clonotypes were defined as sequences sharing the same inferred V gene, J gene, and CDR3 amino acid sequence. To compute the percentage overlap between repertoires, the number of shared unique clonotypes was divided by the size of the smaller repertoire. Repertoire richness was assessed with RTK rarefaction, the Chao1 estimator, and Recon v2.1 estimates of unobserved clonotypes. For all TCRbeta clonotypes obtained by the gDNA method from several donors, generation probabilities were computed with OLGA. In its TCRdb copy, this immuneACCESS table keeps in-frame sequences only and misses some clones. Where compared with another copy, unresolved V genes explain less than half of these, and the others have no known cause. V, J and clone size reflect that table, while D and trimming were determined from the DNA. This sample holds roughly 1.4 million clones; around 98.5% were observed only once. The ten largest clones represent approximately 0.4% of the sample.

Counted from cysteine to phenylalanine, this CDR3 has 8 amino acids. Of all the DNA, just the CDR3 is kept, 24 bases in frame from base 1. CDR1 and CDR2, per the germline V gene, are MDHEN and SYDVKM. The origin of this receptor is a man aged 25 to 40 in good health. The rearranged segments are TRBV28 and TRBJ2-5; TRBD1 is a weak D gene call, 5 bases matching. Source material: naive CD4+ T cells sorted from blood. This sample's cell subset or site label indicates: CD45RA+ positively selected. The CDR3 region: CAIPSRDF. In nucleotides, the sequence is TGTGCCATCCCATCCAGGGACTTC.